Presented here are 27 T cell receptor beta chains from one specimen sequenced in a study of blood T cell repertoires in COVID-19 (TCRdb year 2020). Libraries were built with the immunoSEQ multiplex PCR assay. Drawn from immuneACCESS, this table holds only the in-frame rearrangements with V and J called that TCRdb kept. Clones are partly lost; checked studies trace under half to an unresolved V gene and leave the rest unexplained. Counted in this sample were around 60,000 clones; around 90% of them appeared once. Roughly 4% of the sample lies in the top ten. The specimen was peripheral blood. The receptors stem from a man aged 50-59 years with active COVID-19.

The genes are TRBV6-6 and TRBJ1-1; no firm D call. The V and J ends lost 0 bases and 3 bases respectively, with 8 bases between them. Per the germline V gene, CDR1 is MNHNY and CDR2 is SVGAGI (reference sequence). The length of the CDR3 is 14 residues. The CDR3 region is CASSYSTGYTEAFF. The CDR3 DNA reads TGTGCCAGCAGTTACTCGACTGGGTACACTGAAGCTTTCTTT.

The chain employs TRBV5-8 and TRBJ1-5; the D is unclear. The CDR3 consists of 12 residues. Germline V lookup: CDR1 SGHTS, CDR2 YDEGEE. Trimming stripped 4 bases from V and 5 bases from J, with 7 bases between. DNA of the CDR3: TGTGCCAGCAGCATACAGTATCAGCCCCAGCATTTT. Translation gives CASSIQYQPQHF.

This sequence joins TRBV4-3 and TRBJ1-4; D ambiguous. Germline CDR1 LGHNA, CDR2 YSLEER. V was trimmed by 4 bases and J by 0 bases, leaving 12 bases between them. The CDR3 has 16 residues. Here the CDR3 reads CASSPAGRTTNEKLFF. The CDR3 DNA is TGCGCCAGCAGCCCTGCGGGTCGAACAACTAATGAAAAACTGTTTTTT.

This chain connects TRBV2 to TRBJ2-2; TRBD2 matches at 7 bases. Per the germline V gene, CDR1 is SNHLY and CDR2 is FYNNEI. This CDR3 has 13 residues. The trim removed 4 bases at V and 6 bases at J, leaving 2 bases unmatched. CDR3 sequence reads: CASSVGGAGELFF. The CDR3 DNA reads as TGTGCCAGCAGTGTGGGGGGGGCCGGGGAGCTGTTTTTT.

The CDR3 loop reads CASSLMTSGTYEQYF. DNA of the CDR3: TGTGCCAGCAGCCTAATGACTAGCGGGACCTACGAGCAGTACTTC. The gene calls are TRBV7-2 and TRBJ2-7; TRBD2 aligns across 11 bases. The CDR3 contains 15 residues. Trimming at V came to 5 bases and at J to 2 bases, leaving 5 bases not matched to a gene. Germline values: CDR1 SGHTA, CDR2 FQGNSA.

CDR3 nucleotide sequence: TGTGCCAGCTCACCGATCAGGGGCCCAGCCTCCTACGAGCAGTACTTC. Translating it yields CASSPIRGPASYEQYF. The V and J genes are TRBV18 and TRBJ2-7, with TRBD1 as a possible D gene (6 bases). This CDR3 contains 16 residues. Germline V gives CDR1 KGHSH, CDR2 LQKENI. Trimming removed 3 bases from V and 0 bases from J, with 15 bases in between.

This chain links TRBV10-3 with TRBJ1-1; D perhaps matches TRBD1 (6 bases). V was trimmed by 6 bases and J by 4 bases, leaving 9 bases between them. CDR1 and CDR2 (germline): ENHRY, SYGVKD. This CDR3 is 12 amino acids long. The DNA of the CDR3 is TGTGCCATCAGGGACAGCGGCACTGAAGCTTTCTTT. The encoded protein is CAIRDSGTEAFF.

V and J are TRBV20-1 and TRBJ2-3; D not certain. The CDR3 runs 12 residues. Trimming pared 3 bases from V and 3 bases from J, leaving 7 bases between. The germline V gene encodes CDR1 DFQATT and CDR2 SNEGSKA (reference sequence). The CDR3 DNA reads TGCAGTGCTAGTAGCCGGACAGATACGCAGTATTTT. It is translated as CSASSRTDTQYF.

V and J are TRBV25-1 and TRBJ1-1; tentative D call: TRBD1 (5 bases). Deletions cut 7 bases from V and 3 bases from J, with 12 bases between. The CDR3 length is 13 residues. Germline values: CDR1 MGHDK, CDR2 SYGVNS. The CDR3 nucleotides read TGTGCCAGCACCTTTGGAGGGGACACTGAAGCTTTCTTT. Its protein product is CASTFGGDTEAFF.

The J gene is TRBJ1-1, the V gene TRBV7-3; D gene unclear. CDR3 length: 14 residues. V shed 2 bases and J shed 3 bases, with 10 bases lying between them. CDR1 SGHTA and CDR2 FQGTGA come from the germline V gene. CDR3 coding DNA: TGTGCCAGCAGCTTAGTGGCGGGTGACACTGAAGCTTTCTTT. The encoded protein is CASSLVAGDTEAFF.

The J gene is TRBJ1-6, the V gene TRBV20-1; D is perhaps TRBD1 (6 bases). The length of the CDR3 is 15 residues. The germline gives CDR1 DFQATT, CDR2 SNEGSKA (reference sequence). With 3 bases removed from V and 2 bases from J, the gap between germline ends came to 11 bases. Written as DNA, the CDR3 is TGCAGTGCTAGTCCAGAGGGGGCCTATAATTCACCCCTCCACTTT. This codes for CSASPEGAYNSPLHF.

The rearrangement joins TRBV2 to TRBJ1-1; D remains unclear. CDR3 length: 13 residues. Germline CDR1 and CDR2: SNHLY and FYNNEI. V was shortened by 5 bases and J by 3 bases, with 10 bases between the two germline ends. CDR3 in DNA: TGTGCCAGCAGTACGAGGGTGGACACTGAAGCTTTCTTT. This gives the protein CASSTRVDTEAFF. The full variable domain, in which reference TRBV2 and TRBJ1-1 provide the parts outside the CDR3, is EPEVTQTPSHQVTQMGQEVILRCVPISNHLYFYWYRQILGQKVEFLVSFYNNEISEKSEIFDDQFSVERPDGSNFTLKIRSTKLEDSAMYFCASSTRVDTEAFFGQGTRLTVV.

The rearrangement uses TRBV5-5 and TRBJ1-5; 8 bases fit TRBD1. This CDR3 region has 15 residues. CDR1 SGHKS and CDR2 YYEKEE come from the germline V gene (reference sequence). J lost 5 bases, V lost 3 bases, and 7 bases had no gene match. In DNA form, the CDR3 reads TGTGCCAGCAGCTCCGGGACAGGCTATGATCAGCCCCAGCATTTT. As protein: CASSSGTGYDQPQHF.

The chain is built from TRBV5-1 and TRBJ1-1; D is possibly TRBD1 (6 bases). This CDR3 is built from 17 residues. Trimming left V 0 bases short and J 3 bases short, with 18 bases between. CDR1 and CDR2 (germline): SGHRS, YFSETQ. CDR3 region: CASSLEPRGAIYTEAFF. In DNA, the CDR3 is TGCGCCAGCAGCTTGGAGCCTCGGGGGGCGATCTACACTGAAGCTTTCTTT. Drawing the rest from reference TRBV5-1 and TRBJ1-1, the complete variable domain is KAGVTQTPRYLIKTRGQQVTLSCSPISGHRSVSWYQQTPGQGLQFLFEYFSETQRNKGNFPGRFSGRQFSNSRSEMNVSTLELGDSALYLCASSLEPRGAIYTEAFFGQGTRLTVV.

The chain employs TRBV6-5 and TRBJ2-1; 8 bases are shared with TRBD2. This CDR3 is built from 15 residues. CDR1 and CDR2 from the germline V gene are MNHEY and SVGAGI. V trimming: 0 bases; J trimming: 6 bases; junction bases outside the gene matches: 4. In nucleotides, the CDR3 is TGTGCCAGCAGTTACTCGAGCGGGAGCGTCAATGAGCAGTTCTTC. This codes for CASSYSSGSVNEQFF.

The genes are TRBV2 and TRBJ2-2, with TRBD2 identical over 8 bases. CDR1 is SNHLY and CDR2 is FYNNEI in the germline V gene. The CDR3 is 15 residues long. V trimming: 7 bases; J trimming: 6 bases; junction bases outside the gene matches: 10. CDR3 nucleotides: TGTGCCAGCACACCAATAGCGGGGCGGGCCGGGGAGCTGTTTTTT. This codes for CASTPIAGRAGELFF.

V usage is TRBV6-2 or TRBV6-3 and J usage is TRBJ2-7; TRBD1 aligns across 9 bases. The trim removed 6 bases at V and 2 bases at J, leaving 11 bases unmatched. This CDR3 is built from 16 residues. Germline assignment: CDR1 MNHEY and CDR2 SVGEGT. Written as DNA, the CDR3 is TGTGCCAGCAGCCAATCCGGGACAGGGACCCCCTACGAGCAGTACTTC. It yields the protein CASSQSGTGTPYEQYF.

The gene calls are TRBV9 and TRBJ2-5, with D maybe TRBD2 (7 bases). Trimming cost V 6 bases and J 5 bases, with 23 bases left between them. CDR3 length: 16 amino acids. From germline, CDR1 is SGDLS and CDR2 YYNGEE. Written as DNA, the CDR3 is TGTGCCAGCACCGAAGGGGGGGGCCGTCACCCGGAGACCCAGTACTTC. This codes for CASTEGGGRHPETQYF.

This chain uses TRBV7-3 with TRBJ2-1; D not resolved. The CDR3 loop spans 14 amino acids. Germline CDR1 is SGHTA and CDR2 is FQGTGA. Trimming cost V 0 bases and J 4 bases, with 7 bases left between them. This CDR3 is CASSLTGQYNEQFF. The CDR3 nucleotides are TGTGCCAGCAGCTTAACTGGGCAGTACAATGAGCAGTTCTTC.

CDR3 nucleotides: TGTGCCAGCTCCGGGGGTTATGGTGAAAAACTGTTTTTT. Amino acid sequence: CASSGGYGEKLFF. V is TRBV6-6 and J is TRBJ1-4, with D maybe TRBD1 (5 bases). This CDR3 region has 13 residues. CDR1 MNHNY and CDR2 SVGAGI come from the germline V gene (reference sequence). Trimming shortened V by 8 bases and J by 7 bases, and 14 bases separated the two germline ends.

V is TRBV3-1 (or the pseudogene TRBV3-2) and J is TRBJ2-3, with TRBD2 matching 7 bases. The length of the CDR3 is 16 residues. The V segment lost 3 bases and the J segment 2 bases; nucleotides outside the gene matches: 8. CDR1 LGHDT and CDR2 YNNKEL come from the germline V gene (reference sequence). CDR3 DNA: TGTGCCAGCAGCCAGAGCTTAAGCGGGGCCACAGATACGCAGTATTTT. It is translated as CASSQSLSGATDTQYF.

V gene TRBV2 combines with J gene TRBJ2-7; perhaps TRBD1 as D (5 bases). The germline V gene has CDR1 SNHLY and CDR2 FYNNEI. V was shortened by 3 bases and J by 0 bases, with 9 bases between the two germline ends. The length of the CDR3 is 14 residues. This CDR3 reads CASSDDSSSYEQYF. CDR3 DNA: TGTGCCAGCAGTGATGACAGTTCCTCCTACGAGCAGTACTTC.

This clone was seen once. The V call is TRBV19, the J call TRBJ2-2; D gene unclear. CDR3 length equals 15 residues. Germline V lookup: CDR1 LNHDA, CDR2 SQIVND (reference sequence). Trimming cost V 3 bases and J 4 bases, with 12 bases left between them. As DNA, the CDR3 is TGTGCCAGTAGTATTAAATTGCCCGGCACCGGGGAGCTGTTTTTT. It translates to CASSIKLPGTGELFF. Based on the CDR3 plus reference TRBV19 and TRBJ2-2, the full variable domain is DGGITQSPKYLFRKEGQNVTLSCEQNLNHDAMYWYRQDPGQGLRLIYYSQIVNDFQKGDIAEGYSVSREKKESFPLTVTSAQKNPTAFYLCASSIKLPGTGELFFGEGSRLTVL.

The CDR3 here is CASSPPTTQGAGELFF. The CDR3, as DNA: TGTGCCAGCTCACCGCCGACGACTCAGGGGGCCGGGGAGCTGTTTTTT. V and J are TRBV18 and TRBJ2-2; 7 nucleotides line up with TRBD1. The CDR3 totals 16 residues. Germline CDR1 KGHSH, CDR2 LQKENI. The ends lost 3 bases at V and 6 bases at J; junction bases unmatched: 10.

DNA of the CDR3: TGTGCCAGCTCAGTCCAGGGGGCTACGAACACCGGGGAGCTGTTTTTT. Translated, it gives CASSVQGATNTGELFF. The chain joins TRBV18 to TRBJ2-2; TRBD1 agrees at 8 bases. V lost 5 bases and J lost 0; bases outside the gene matches: 5. This CDR3 comprises 16 residues. Germline CDR1 reads KGHSH; CDR2 reads LQKENI.

The chain uses TRBV7-6 and TRBJ2-7; maybe TRBD2 (6 bases). V was clipped by 5 bases and J by 5 bases, with 19 bases between them. CDR1 is SGHVS, CDR2 FNYEAQ, per germline. There are 15 residues in the CDR3. The CDR3 here is CASSPLGSRGDEQYF. The CDR3 DNA is TGTGCCAGCAGCCCCCTCGGAAGCCGCGGGGACGAGCAGTACTTC.

V and J are TRBV9 and TRBJ1-2; tentative D call: TRBD1 (5 bases). Looked up from germline, CDR1 is SGDLS and CDR2 is YYNGEE. V lost 2 bases and J lost 6, with 11 bases in between. There are 13 residues in the CDR3. The CDR3 is CASSVRGANGYTF. CDR3 nucleotide sequence: TGTGCCAGCAGCGTTAGGGGTGCTAATGGCTACACCTTC.